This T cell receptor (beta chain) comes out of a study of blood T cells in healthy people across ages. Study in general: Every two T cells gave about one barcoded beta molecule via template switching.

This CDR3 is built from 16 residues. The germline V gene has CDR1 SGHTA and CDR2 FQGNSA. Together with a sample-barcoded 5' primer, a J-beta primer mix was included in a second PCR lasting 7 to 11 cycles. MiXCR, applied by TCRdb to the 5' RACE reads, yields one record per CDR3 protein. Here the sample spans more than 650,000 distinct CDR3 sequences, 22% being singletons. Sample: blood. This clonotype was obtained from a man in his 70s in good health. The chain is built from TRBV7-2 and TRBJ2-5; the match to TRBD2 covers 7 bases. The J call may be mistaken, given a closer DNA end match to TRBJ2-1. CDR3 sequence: CASSLAGLGKYNEQFF. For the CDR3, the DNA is TGTGCCAGCAGCTTAGCCGGACTAGGCAAATACAATGAGCAGTTCTTC.